The 6 T cell receptor beta chains presented below share a single source sample, sequenced in a study of neurological immune-mediated disorders. One entry per CDR3 protein results from TCRdb running MiXCR on the 5' RACE reads. Among around 80,000 distinct CDR3 sequences listed, about a tenth were seen once. Sequencing input: PBMCs. These receptors were taken from a man aged 35 to 55 in good health.

Ten or more counts support this clonotype. The chain combines TRBV27 with TRBJ1-6; D call uncertain. The CDR3 is 14 residues long. V was cut by 6 bases and J by 3 bases, with 9 bases left in between. Germline loops: CDR1 MNHEY, CDR2 SMNVEV (reference sequence). CDR3 nucleotides: TGTGCCAGCAGCACCGTGGGCTATAATTCACCCCTCCACTTT. Translation gives CASSTVGYNSPLHF.

Note on this clonotype: A single base separates this from a much larger clone, so it may be a read error. The chain recombines TRBV18 with TRBJ1-1; perhaps TRBD1 as D (6 bases). This CDR3 is built from 16 residues. V was trimmed by 6 bases and J by 2 bases, leaving 19 bases between them. From germline, CDR1 is KGHSH and CDR2 LQKENI. CDR3 in amino acids: CASSFKGGNFNTEAFF. Written as DNA, the CDR3 is TGTGCCAGCTCCTTCAAGGGGGGTAATTTCAACACTGAAGCTTTCTTT.

This clonotype has a count of ten or more. CDR3 nucleotides: TGTGCCATCGACTCGACAGGGGAAAGGGAGACCCAGTACTTC. Its protein product is CAIDSTGERETQYF. This sequence joins TRBV2 and TRBJ2-5; 8 positions match TRBD1. The CDR3 has 14 residues. The junction had 12 bases not matched to a gene; V was cut back by 10 bases and J by 5 bases. Germline-derived CDR1 and CDR2 are SNHLY and FYNNEI.

In its sample, this clonotype was seen a few times. The rearrangement joins TRBV6-5 to TRBJ2-3, with unresolved D. CDR3 length: 12 amino acids. The germline CDR1 and CDR2 sequences are MNHEY and SVGAGI. Trimming cost V 8 bases and J 6 bases, with 12 bases left between them. The CDR3 sequence: CASRTPTDTQYF. The CDR3 nucleotides read TGTGCCAGCCGGACCCCCACGGATACGCAGTATTTT.

The table lists this clonotype with many counts. The chain links TRBV5-1 to TRBJ2-1; D is ambiguous. V lost 3 bases to trimming and J lost 8 bases, with 9 bases between them. CDR3 size: 12 residues. Germline V CDR1 and CDR2: SGHRS, YFSETQ. CDR3 bases: TGCGCCAGCAGCTCGCGTTATGATGAGCAGTTCTTC. Translation gives CASSSRYDEQFF.

This clonotype was recorded at least ten times. The V gene is TRBV3-1, the J gene TRBJ2-2; D is ambiguous. V was shortened by 5 bases and J by 7 bases, with 11 bases between the two germline ends. CDR3 length: 13 residues. Germline assignment: CDR1 LGHDT and CDR2 YNNKEL (reference sequence). The CDR3 here is CASSSYKGGELFF. The CDR3 region has the DNA TGTGCCAGCAGCTCCTATAAGGGCGGGGAGCTGTTTTTT.